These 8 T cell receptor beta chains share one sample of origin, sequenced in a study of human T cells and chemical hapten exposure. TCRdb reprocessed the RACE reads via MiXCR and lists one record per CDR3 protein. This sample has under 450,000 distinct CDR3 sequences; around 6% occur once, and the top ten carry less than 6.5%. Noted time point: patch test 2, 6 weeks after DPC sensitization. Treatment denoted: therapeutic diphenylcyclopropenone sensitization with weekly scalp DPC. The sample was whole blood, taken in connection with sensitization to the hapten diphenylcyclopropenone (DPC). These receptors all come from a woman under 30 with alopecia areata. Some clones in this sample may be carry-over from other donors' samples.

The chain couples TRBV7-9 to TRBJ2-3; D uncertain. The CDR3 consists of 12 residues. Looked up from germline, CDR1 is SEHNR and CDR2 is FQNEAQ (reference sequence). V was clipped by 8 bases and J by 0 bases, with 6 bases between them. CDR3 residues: CASGRSTDTQYF. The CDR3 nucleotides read TGTGCCAGCGGACGTAGCACAGATACGCAGTATTTT.

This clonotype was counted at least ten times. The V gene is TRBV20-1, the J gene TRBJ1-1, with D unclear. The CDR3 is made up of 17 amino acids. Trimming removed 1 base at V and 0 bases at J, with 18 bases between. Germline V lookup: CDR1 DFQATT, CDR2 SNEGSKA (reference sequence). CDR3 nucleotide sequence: TGCAGTGCTAGAGTAGGGTGGGGTGTGGCCTTGAACACTGAAGCTTTCTTT. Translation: CSARVGWGVALNTEAFF.

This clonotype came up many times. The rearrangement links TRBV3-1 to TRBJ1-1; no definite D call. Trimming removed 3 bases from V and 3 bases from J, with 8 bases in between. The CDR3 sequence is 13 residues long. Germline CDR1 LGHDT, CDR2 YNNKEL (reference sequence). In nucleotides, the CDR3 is TGTGCCAGCAGCCAGAACCGGGACACTGAAGCTTTCTTT. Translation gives CASSQNRDTEAFF. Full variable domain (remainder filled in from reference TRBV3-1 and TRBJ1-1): DTAVSQTPKYLVTQMGNDKSIKCEQNLGHDTMYWYKQDSKKFLKIMFSYNNKELIINETVPNRFSPKSPDKAHLNLHINSLELGDSAVYFCASSQNRDTEAFFGQGTRLTVV.

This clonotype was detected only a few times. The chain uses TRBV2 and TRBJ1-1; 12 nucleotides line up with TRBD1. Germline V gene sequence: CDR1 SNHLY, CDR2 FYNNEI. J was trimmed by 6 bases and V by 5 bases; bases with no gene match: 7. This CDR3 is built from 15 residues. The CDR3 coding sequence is TGTGCCAGCAGTACCGGGACAGGGGGCTGGTCTGAAGCTTTCTTT. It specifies CASSTGTGGWSEAFF.

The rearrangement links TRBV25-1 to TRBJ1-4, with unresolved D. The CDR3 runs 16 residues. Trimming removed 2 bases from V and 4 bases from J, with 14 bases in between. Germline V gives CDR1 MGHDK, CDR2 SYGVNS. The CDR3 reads CASSEGSGDINEKLFF. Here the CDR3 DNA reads TGTGCCAGCAGTGAAGGTTCCGGGGATATTAATGAAAAACTGTTTTTT.

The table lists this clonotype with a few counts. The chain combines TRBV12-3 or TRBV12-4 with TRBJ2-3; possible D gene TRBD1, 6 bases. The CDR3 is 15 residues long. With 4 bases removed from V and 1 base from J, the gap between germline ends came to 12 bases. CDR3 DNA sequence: TGTGCCAGCAGTTCTCATGGGGGCGGCACAGATACGCAGTATTTT. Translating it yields CASSSHGGGTDTQYF.

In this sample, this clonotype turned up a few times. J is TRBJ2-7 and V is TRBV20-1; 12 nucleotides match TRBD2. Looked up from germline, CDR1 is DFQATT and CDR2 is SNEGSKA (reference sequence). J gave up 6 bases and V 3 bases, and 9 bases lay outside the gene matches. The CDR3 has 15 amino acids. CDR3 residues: CSARGPTSGGREQYF. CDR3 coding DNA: TGCAGTGCTAGGGGACCGACTAGCGGGGGACGCGAGCAGTACTTC.

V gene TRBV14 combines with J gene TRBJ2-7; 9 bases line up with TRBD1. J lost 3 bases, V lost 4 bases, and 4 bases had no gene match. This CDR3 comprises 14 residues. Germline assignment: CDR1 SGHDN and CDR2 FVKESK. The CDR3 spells CASSPNRGLYEQYF. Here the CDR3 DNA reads TGTGCCAGCAGCCCCAACAGGGGGCTCTACGAGCAGTACTTC.